This entry concerns a single T cell receptor (beta chain). Its target is unknown. The record originates from a study of T cell repertoires in cytomegalovirus infection. In the study overall: Both a matching HLA type and CMV infection were indicated by public TCR beta signatures.

Overall study results and limits: Identification of carriers of CMV plus the relevant HLA was performed using cumulative public TCR beta family frequency. Predominance within the ex vivo response was attributable to HLA-C-restricted CMV-specific TCR beta clonotypes.

Per germline, CDR1 MNHEY and CDR2 SMNVEV (reference sequence). CDR3 length equals 15 residues. Trimming took 5 bases from V and 5 from J; bases not matched to a gene: 10. From the reads, TCRdb called clonotypes with MiXCR, one entry per CDR3 protein. The sample lists about 180,000 distinct CDR3 sequences, approximately 18% occurring once. The chain combines TRBV27 with TRBJ2-7; 9 nucleotides align to TRBD1. The clonotype comes from a human donor in good health (CMV status not recorded). Some clones in this sample may be carry-over from other donors' samples. Sample: CD8+ T cells from PBMCs. Here the CDR3 DNA reads TGTGCCAGCAGTCCCACCTGGACAGGGGACCACGAGCAGTACTTC. This encodes CASSPTWTGDHEQYF.